This T cell receptor beta chain was profiled in a study of blood T cell repertoires in COVID-19. At the level of the study: COVID-19 samples from acute and convalescent phases originated in the United States, Italy and Spain. T cells, B-cell-depleted T cells, or PBMCs supplied cDNA or gDNA.

Trimming removed 5 bases from V and 4 bases from J, with 15 bases in between. CDR1 and CDR2 (germline): MDHEN, SYDVKM. The CDR3 has 15 amino acids. In the study's own analysis: Amplified reference gene primers provided the basis for estimating nucleated cell counts. Some clones are missing from TCRdb's copy, which holds only in-frame ones; the method was immunoSEQ multiplex PCR. V, J and clone size are those of that table, while D and trimming were read from the DNA. The sample lists approximately 140,000 clones; around 88% were seen once. The chain has TRBV28 and TRBJ1-5; D is perhaps TRBD1 (6 bases). This clonotype was obtained from a man aged 45 to 65 with active or convalescent COVID-19. Material: peripheral blood. This CDR3 reads CASSPGRGSNQPQHF. CDR3 sequence (DNA): TGTGCCAGCAGTCCGGGGAGGGGGTCAAATCAGCCCCAGCATTTT.